The sequence of this T cell receptor (beta chain) was determined in a study of spatial heterogeneity in lung cancer. General study findings and limits: At resection, ubiquitous expanded tumor TCRs appeared in blood more than at follow-up.

This clonotype has a handful of counts. The antigen is unknown. The germline V gene encodes CDR1 MGHRA and CDR2 YSYEKL. The CDR3 spans 16 residues. V was clipped by 4 bases and J by 1 base; unmatched bases: 9. TCRdb independently ran MiXCR on the 5' RACE reads; one entry per CDR3 protein. The table lists tens of thousands of distinct CDR3 sequences, approximately 12% of them singletons. The time point denotes: sample taken at primary tumor resection. Researchers sequenced whole RNA taken from tumor, nontumor lung or frozen PBMC without sorting. This clonotype was sampled from a male donor with early-stage non-small cell lung cancer. The specimen was PBMCs, collected at surgery. The rearrangement links TRBV4-1 to TRBJ2-7, with 8 bases lining up with TRBD2. CDR3 region: CASSPFTSGTSYEQYF. The CDR3 nucleotides are TGCGCCAGCAGCCCTTTTACTAGCGGTACTTCCTACGAGCAGTACTTC.